This TCR beta chain is drawn from a study of T cells in Graves' hyperthyroidism and ophthalmopathy. Study overall: Peripheral blood was collected at initial diagnosis, before any treatment. Findings and caveats of the study: Onset of ophthalmopathy came a median roughly 6 months after the model predicted it.

Germline V gene lookup returns CDR1 ENHRY and CDR2 SYGVKD. With V trimmed by 10 bases and J by 2 bases, 13 bases remained unmatched. The CDR3 contains 15 residues. A patient was excluded if there was uncontrolled infection, other autoimmune disease, pregnancy or lactation. The authors took PBMCs from 10 ml fresh peripheral blood. On this clonotype: Its antigen is currently unknown. This may arise from a read error, as a much more abundant clone is one base away.

Regions amplified from RNA transcripts were the TCR beta CDR3 regions. HTBI primers drove first-round RT-PCR of the TCR CDR3. MiXCR, applied by TCRdb to the multiplex PCR reads, yields one record per CDR3 protein. The sample holds under 350,000 distinct CDR3 sequences; over 15% are singletons and the top ten take over 50%. The chain joins TRBV10-3 to TRBJ2-7, with 8 bases identical to TRBD2. The source is a woman aged 55-70 years with Graves' ophthalmopathy. What was sequenced was blood. CDR3 sequence (DNA): TGTGCCACCGCCGAAAGCGAGCGGGGGCCCTACGAGCAGTACTTC. Protein sequence: CATAESERGPYEQYF.